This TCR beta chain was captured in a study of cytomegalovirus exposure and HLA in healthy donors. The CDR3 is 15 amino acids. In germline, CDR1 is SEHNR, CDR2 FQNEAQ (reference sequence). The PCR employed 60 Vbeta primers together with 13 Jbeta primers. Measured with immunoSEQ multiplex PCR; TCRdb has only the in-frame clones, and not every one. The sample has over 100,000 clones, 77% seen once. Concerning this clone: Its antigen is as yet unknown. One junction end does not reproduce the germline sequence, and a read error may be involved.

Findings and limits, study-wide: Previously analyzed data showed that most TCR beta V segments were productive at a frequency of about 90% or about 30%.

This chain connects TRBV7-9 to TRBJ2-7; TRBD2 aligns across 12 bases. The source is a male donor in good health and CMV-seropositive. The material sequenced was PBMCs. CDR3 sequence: CSSSLGSSGRDEQYF. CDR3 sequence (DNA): TGTTCCAGCAGCTTAGGTTCTAGCGGGAGGGACGAGCAGTACTTC.